This TCR beta chain is drawn from a study of cytomegalovirus exposure and HLA in healthy donors. Looking at the study overall: An earlier analysis identified 120 million or so unique TCR beta sequences in about 180 million T cells.

The PCR made use of 60 Vbeta and 13 Jbeta primers. Data came from immunoSEQ multiplex PCR; TCRdb stores just in-frame clones and leaves some out. Of roughly 180,000 clones in the sample, approximately 81% were seen once. This TCR came from a male donor in good health and CMV-seronegative. Sequenced: PBMCs.

For the CDR3, the DNA is TGTGCCAGCAGCTTCGTCAGGGTGAATTCACCCCTCCACTTT. Protein sequence: CASSFVRVNSPLHF. This chain connects TRBV5-6 to TRBJ1-6, with TRBD1 as a possible D gene (5 bases). This CDR3 is 14 amino acids long. Trimming took off 2 bases at V and 7 bases at J, with 10 bases between the two ends. From germline, CDR1 is SGHDT and CDR2 YYEEEE.